The 8 T cell receptor beta chains given below trace back to one sample, sequenced in a study of T cell responses to AZD1222 COVID-19 vaccine. Clones were read by immunoSEQ multiplex PCR, and TCRdb kept only the in-frame ones, dropping some. The sample includes 100,000 to 130,000 clones, approximately 90% of them seen just once. The starting material was peripheral blood, obtained 28 days after the second AZD1222 dose. All receptors derive from an adult who received the AZD1222 COVID-19 vaccine.

The chain has TRBV11-2 and TRBJ1-1; no firm D call. V dropped 5 bases and J dropped 1 base, with 8 bases sitting between them. The CDR3 length is 13 residues. The germline V gene encodes CDR1 SGHAT and CDR2 FQNNGV. The CDR3 coding sequence is TGTGCCAGCAGCGAACAGCAGAACACTGAAGCTTTCTTT. Translation: CASSEQQNTEAFF.

The chain recombines TRBV20-1 with TRBJ1-5, with 12 bases that match TRBD1. With V trimmed by 3 bases and J by 1 base, 4 bases remained unmatched. The germline CDR1 and CDR2 sequences are DFQATT and SNEGSKA (reference sequence). The CDR3 runs to 16 residues. CDR3 sequence (DNA): TGCAGTGCTAGTCCGGGACAGGGGGCCAGCAATCAGCCCCAGCATTTT. Protein: CSASPGQGASNQPQHF.

The V call is TRBV5-4, the J call TRBJ2-2; D not certain. The V and J ends lost 0 bases and 4 bases respectively, with 13 bases between them. This CDR3 is 16 amino acids long. Germline V CDR1 and CDR2: SGHNT, YYREEE (reference sequence). The CDR3 DNA reads TGTGCCAGCAGCTTGGGCCAGTGGATGGGCACCGGGGAGCTGTTTTTT. This encodes CASSLGQWMGTGELFF.

The rearrangement links TRBV25-1 to TRBJ1-2; no firm D call. Trimming stripped 1 base from V and 7 bases from J, with 7 bases between. The germline CDR1 and CDR2 sequences are MGHDK and SYGVNS. The CDR3 is 12 residues long. The CDR3 bases are TGTGCCAGCAGTGAATGGTGGAGTGGCTACACCTTC. It encodes CASSEWWSGYTF.

This chain connects TRBV6-1 to TRBJ2-7; D is unresolved. The CDR3 consists of 13 residues. Between the trimmed V and J ends, which lost 3 bases and 4 bases, there was a span of 10 bases. CDR1 MNHNS and CDR2 SASEGT come from the germline V gene. The DNA for the CDR3 is TGTGCCAGCAGTGATCTGACTCCATACGAGCAGTACTTC. This sequence encodes CASSDLTPYEQYF.

This rearrangement joins TRBV6-5 to TRBJ2-7; D is perhaps TRBD2 (5 bases). CDR3 length equals 16 residues. The germline V gene has CDR1 MNHEY and CDR2 SVGAGI. Trimming took off 0 bases at V and 5 bases at J, with 17 bases between the two ends. The CDR3 sequence is CASSYSRARGRHEQYF. For the CDR3, the DNA is TGTGCCAGCAGTTACTCTAGGGCCCGGGGAAGGCACGAGCAGTACTTC.

J is TRBJ1-6 and V is TRBV28; D remains unclear. Germline CDR1 is MDHEN and CDR2 is SYDVKM. Trimming shortened V by 7 bases and J by 0 bases, and 7 bases separated the two germline ends. The CDR3 runs to 14 residues. In DNA, the CDR3 is TGTGCCAGCACCGAGAGCTCCTATAATTCACCCCTCCACTTT. This translates into CASTESSYNSPLHF.

This rearrangement joins TRBV18 to TRBJ1-1; D possibly corresponds to TRBD1 (5 bases). Trimming took 2 bases from V and 4 from J, leaving 8 bases between them. In germline, CDR1 is KGHSH, CDR2 LQKENI. This CDR3 has 13 residues. The CDR3 DNA sequence: TGTGCCAGCTCACCAGAGGGGATCACTGAAGCTTTCTTT. Translated: CASSPEGITEAFF.